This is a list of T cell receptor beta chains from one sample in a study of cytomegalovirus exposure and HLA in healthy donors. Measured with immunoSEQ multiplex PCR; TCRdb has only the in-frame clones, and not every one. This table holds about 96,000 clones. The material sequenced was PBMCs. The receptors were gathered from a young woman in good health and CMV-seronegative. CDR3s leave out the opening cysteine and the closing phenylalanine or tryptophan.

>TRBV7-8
ASSPPRTSGSYTGELF
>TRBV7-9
ASGDSYNEQF
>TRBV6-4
ASSVERGGYNEQF
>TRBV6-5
ASSPGTGVPEAF
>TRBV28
ASSFWIRGQGYGYT
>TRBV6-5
ASGPGGAWRQPQH
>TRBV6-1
ASSQDRGTYEQY
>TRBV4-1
ASSQGQGFFGEQY
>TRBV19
ATQVSSYEQY
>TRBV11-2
ASSLLGGGSYNEQF
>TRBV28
ASSLVPDNYEQY